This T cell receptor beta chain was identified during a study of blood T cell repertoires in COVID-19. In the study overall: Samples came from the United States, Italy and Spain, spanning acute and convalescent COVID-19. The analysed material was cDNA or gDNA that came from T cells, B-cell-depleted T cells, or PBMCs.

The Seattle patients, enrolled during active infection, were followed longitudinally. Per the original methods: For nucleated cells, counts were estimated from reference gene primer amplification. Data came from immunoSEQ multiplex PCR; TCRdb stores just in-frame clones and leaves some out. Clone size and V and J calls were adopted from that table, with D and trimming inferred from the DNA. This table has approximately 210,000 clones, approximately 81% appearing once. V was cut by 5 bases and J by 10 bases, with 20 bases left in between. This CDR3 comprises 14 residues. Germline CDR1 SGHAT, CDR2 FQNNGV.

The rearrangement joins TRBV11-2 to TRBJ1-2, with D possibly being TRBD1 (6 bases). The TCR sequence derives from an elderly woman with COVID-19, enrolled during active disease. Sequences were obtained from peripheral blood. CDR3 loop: CASSPHGTRTYYTF. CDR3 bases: TGTGCCAGCAGCCCACATGGGACAAGGACCTACTACACCTTC.